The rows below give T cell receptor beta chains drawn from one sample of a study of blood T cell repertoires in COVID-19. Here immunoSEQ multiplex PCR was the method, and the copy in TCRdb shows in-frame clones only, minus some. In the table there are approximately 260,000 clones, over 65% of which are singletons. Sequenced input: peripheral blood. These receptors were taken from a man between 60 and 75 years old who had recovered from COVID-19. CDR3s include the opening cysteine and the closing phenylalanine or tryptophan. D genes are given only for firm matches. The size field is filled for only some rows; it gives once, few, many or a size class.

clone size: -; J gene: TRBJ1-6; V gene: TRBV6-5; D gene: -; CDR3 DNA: TGTGCCAGCACCTCCTTGGGGGGATCACCCCTCCACTTT; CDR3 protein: CASTSLGGSPLHF
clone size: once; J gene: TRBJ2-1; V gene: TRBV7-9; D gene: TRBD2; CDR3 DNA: TGTGCCAGCGATCAGGGCGGGGGGCAGTTCTTC; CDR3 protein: CASDQGGGQFF
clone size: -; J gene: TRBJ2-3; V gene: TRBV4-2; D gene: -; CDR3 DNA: TGTGCCAGCAGCACGACTAGTAGCACAGATACGCAGTATTTT; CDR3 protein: CASSTTSSTDTQYF
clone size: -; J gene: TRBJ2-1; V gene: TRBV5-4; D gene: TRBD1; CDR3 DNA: TGTGCCAGCGGGGGACAGGGGAAATACAATGAGCAGTTCTTC; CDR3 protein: CASGGQGKYNEQFF
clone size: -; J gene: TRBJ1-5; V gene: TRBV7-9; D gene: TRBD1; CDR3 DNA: TGTGCCAGCAGCTTGGGGGACAGGGTTAACAATCAGCCCCAGCATTTT; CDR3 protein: CASSLGDRVNNQPQHF
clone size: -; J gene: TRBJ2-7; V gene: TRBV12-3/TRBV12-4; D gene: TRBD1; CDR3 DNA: TGTGCCAGCAGCCTCGGGACAGTCGAGCAGTACTTC; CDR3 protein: CASSLGTVEQYF
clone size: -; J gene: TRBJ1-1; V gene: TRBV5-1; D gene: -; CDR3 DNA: TGCGCCAGCAGCTTGGCCTCGAGAAGTGAAGCTTTCTTT; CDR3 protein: CASSLASRSEAFF
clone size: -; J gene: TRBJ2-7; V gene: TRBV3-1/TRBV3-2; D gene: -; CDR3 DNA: TGTGCCAGCAGCCTGGGTATCCGGGACTTGGCCTACGAGCAGTACTTC; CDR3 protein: CASSLGIRDLAYEQYF
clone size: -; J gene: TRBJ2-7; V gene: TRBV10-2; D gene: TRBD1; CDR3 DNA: TGCGCCAGCAGTGAGACCGGGACAGGGTTCTACGAGCAGTACTTC; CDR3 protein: CASSETGTGFYEQYF
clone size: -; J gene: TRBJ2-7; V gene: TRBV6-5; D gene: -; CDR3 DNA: TGTGCCAGCAGTTACGGCAGGCCCTACGAGCAGTACTTC; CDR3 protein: CASSYGRPYEQYF
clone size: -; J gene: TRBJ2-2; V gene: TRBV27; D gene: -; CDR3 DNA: TGTGCCAGCAGTTTTTCCCGGGACTGGGGGGAGCTGTTTTTT; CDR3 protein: CASSFSRDWGELFF
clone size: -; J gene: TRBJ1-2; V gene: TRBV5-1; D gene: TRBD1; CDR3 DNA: TGCGCCAGCAGCTTCGACCGGGACAGGGTTTCCGGCACCTTC; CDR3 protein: CASSFDRDRVSGTF
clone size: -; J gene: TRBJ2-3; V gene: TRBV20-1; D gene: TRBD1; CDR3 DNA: TGCAGTGGGACAGGGGTAGATACGCAGTATTTT; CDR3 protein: CSGTGVDTQYF
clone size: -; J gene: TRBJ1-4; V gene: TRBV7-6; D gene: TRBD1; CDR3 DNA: TGTGCCAGCAGCTTGACCGGGACAGGGGATGAAAAACTGTTTTTT; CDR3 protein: CASSLTGTGDEKLFF
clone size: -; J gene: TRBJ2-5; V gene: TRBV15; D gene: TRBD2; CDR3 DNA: TGTGCCACCAGCAGAGATCGCAGAGTGGCGGGGGGGCAGGAGACCCAGTACTTC; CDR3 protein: CATSRDRRVAGGQETQYF
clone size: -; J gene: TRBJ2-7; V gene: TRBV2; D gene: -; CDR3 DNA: TGTGCCAGCGTAAGACAGCCAACCTACGAGCAGTACTTC; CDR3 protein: CASVRQPTYEQYF
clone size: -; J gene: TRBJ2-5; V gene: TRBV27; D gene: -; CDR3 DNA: TGTGCCAGCAGTTTATTTGCCAGGGGCACGGAGACCCAGTACTTC; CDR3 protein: CASSLFARGTETQYF
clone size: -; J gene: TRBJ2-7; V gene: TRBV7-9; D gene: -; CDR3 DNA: TGTGCCAGCAGCATCGGACAGGGAGGGAACGAGCAGTACTTC; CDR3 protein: CASSIGQGGNEQYF
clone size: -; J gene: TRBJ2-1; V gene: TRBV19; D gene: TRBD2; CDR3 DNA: TGTGCCAGTAGTATTTGGGGGGGTGGCAATGAGCAGTTCTTC; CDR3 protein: CASSIWGGGNEQFF
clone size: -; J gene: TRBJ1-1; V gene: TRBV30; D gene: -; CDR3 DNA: TGTGCCTGGGCGGGGGGGGGAGGCACTGAAGCTTTCTTT; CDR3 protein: CAWAGGGGTEAFF
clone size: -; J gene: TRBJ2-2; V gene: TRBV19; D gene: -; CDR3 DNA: TGTGCCAGTAGAGCTAGCGCCCCCGGGGAGCTGTTTTTT; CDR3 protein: CASRASAPGELFF
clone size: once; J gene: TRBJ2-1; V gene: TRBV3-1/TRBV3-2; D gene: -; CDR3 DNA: TGTGCCAGCAGGCGGGGCAGCAATGAGCAGTTCTTC; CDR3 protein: CASRRGSNEQFF
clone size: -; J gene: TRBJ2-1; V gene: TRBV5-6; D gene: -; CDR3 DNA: TGTGCCAGCAGCTTCGAGCGGAGCTCCTACAATGAGCAGTTCTTC; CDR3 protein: CASSFERSSYNEQFF
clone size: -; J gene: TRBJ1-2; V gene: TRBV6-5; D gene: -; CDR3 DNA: TGTGTTTCACTCAACAGGGTCGGCGGCTACACCTTC; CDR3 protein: CVSLNRVGGYTF